A selection of T cell receptor beta chains follows, all from one sample in a study of beta chain features in type 1 diabetes. Repertoires were generated with immunoSEQ multiplex PCR, while TCRdb's copy carries only in-frame clones and drops some. Of some 150,000 clones in the sample, over 9.5% are singletons; the top ten hold around 1.4%. The sample taken for sequencing was naive CD4+ T cells from blood. Receptors were obtained from a man between 18 and 35 years old in good health. Both conserved end residues are part of each CDR3. A D gene is named only where the DNA matches it firmly. Clone size is stated in some rows and not others, as once, few, many or a class when expanded.

TRBJ2-3,NA,TRBV9,TRBD2,CASSVGIRGGAADTQYF,TGTGCCAGCAGCGTAGGGATTCGCGGGGGGGCCGCAGATACGCAGTATTTT
TRBJ1-5,NA,TRBV6-5,NA,CASSYDFGDDGQPQHF,TGTGCCAGCAGTTACGACTTCGGGGATGATGGTCAGCCCCAGCATTTT
TRBJ1-5,NA,TRBV2,TRBD1,CASRDYTGGYQPQHF,TGTGCCAGCAGGGATTACACAGGGGGTTATCAGCCCCAGCATTTT
TRBJ2-5,few,TRBV27,TRBD1,CASQRQGMETQYF,TGTGCCAGCCAAAGACAGGGGATGGAGACCCAGTACTTC
TRBJ2-7,NA,TRBV28,TRBD2,CASSERTSDSYEQYF,TGTGCCAGCAGTGAACGGACTAGCGATTCCTACGAGCAGTACTTC
TRBJ2-2,few,TRBV7-7,NA,CASSWGGGANTGELFF,TGTGCCAGCAGCTGGGGAGGCGGGGCGAACACCGGGGAGCTGTTTTTT
TRBJ1-1,few,TRBV6-5,TRBD1,CASSYSGQGMNTEAFF,TGTGCCAGCAGTTACTCGGGACAGGGTATGAACACTGAAGCTTTCTTT
TRBJ2-6,few,TRBV7-8,TRBD1,CASSMTGWAGANVLTF,TGTGCCAGCAGCATGACAGGGTGGGCTGGGGCCAACGTCCTGACTTTC
TRBJ2-2,few,TRBV4-2,TRBD1,CASSSGTGNTGELFF,TGTGCCAGCAGCTCCGGGACAGGGAACACCGGGGAGCTGTTTTTT
TRBJ2-1,NA,TRBV6-1,TRBD1,CASSQGAAYNEQFF,TGTGCCAGCAGTCAGGGGGCGGCCTACAATGAGCAGTTCTTC
TRBJ2-7,many,TRBV29-1,NA,CSVVGDNPYEQYF,TGCAGCGTTGTAGGGGACAATCCCTACGAGCAGTACTTC
TRBJ1-4,few,TRBV27,TRBD1,CASSRQGTNEKLFF,TGTGCCAGCAGTCGACAGGGAACTAATGAAAAACTGTTTTTT
TRBJ1-4,NA,TRBV6-6,TRBD1,CASNRGSGTVNEKLFF,TGTGCCAGCAACCGGGGTTCTGGGACAGTTAATGAAAAACTGTTTTTT
TRBJ2-5,NA,TRBV7-2,TRBD2,CASSLLAGVSETQYF,TGTGCCAGCAGCTTATTAGCGGGGGTTAGTGAGACCCAGTACTTC
TRBJ1-5,NA,TRBV19,NA,CASSVLDWPDQPQHF,TGTGCCAGTAGTGTCCTCGACTGGCCCGATCAGCCCCAGCATTTT
TRBJ2-1,once,TRBV19,TRBD1,CASSTYRGSYNEQFF,TGTGCCAGTAGTACCTACAGGGGATCCTACAATGAGCAGTTCTTC
TRBJ2-1,few,TRBV6-1,TRBD1,CASSAAGTGFNEQFF,TGTGCCAGCAGTGCAGCCGGGACAGGGTTTAATGAGCAGTTCTTC
TRBJ2-5,NA,TRBV5-1,NA,CASSLSGGPETQYF,TGCGCCAGCAGCTTGTCCGGGGGGCCGGAGACCCAGTACTTC
TRBJ2-4,NA,TRBV30,TRBD2,CAWSVSGGPKNIQYF,TGTGCCTGGAGTGTAAGCGGGGGCCCTAAAAACATTCAGTACTTC
TRBJ2-7,NA,TRBV19,TRBD1,CASRMAGTGDYEQYF,TGTGCCAGCCGAATGGCCGGGACAGGGGACTACGAGCAGTACTTC
TRBJ2-1,NA,TRBV18,TRBD2,CASSPTSGGERSQFF,TGTGCCAGCTCGCCGACTAGCGGGGGGGAACGCTCACAGTTCTTC
TRBJ2-1,NA,TRBV12-5,TRBD1,CASGWGQGPNEQFF,TGTGCTAGTGGTTGGGGACAGGGGCCCAATGAGCAGTTCTTC
TRBJ1-1,few,TRBV7-9,NA,CASSVGQQNTEAFF,TGTGCCAGCAGTGTAGGACAGCAGAACACTGAAGCTTTCTTT